A selection of T cell receptor beta chains follows, all from one sample in a study of shared clonotypes between healthy human individuals. The repertoire was sequenced with immunoSEQ multiplex PCR; TCRdb's copy has only in-frame clones and lacks some. This sample has some 980,000 clones, with over 60% found just once. Sequences were obtained from memory CD4+ T cells sorted from blood. All receptors derive from a man between 18 and 35 years old in good health. CDR3s include the opening cysteine and the closing phenylalanine or tryptophan. Fields, in order: V gene, clone size, CDR3 protein. Part of the rows lack a size; the others show once, few, many or a class for expanded clones.

v_call: TRBV28; clone_size: -; cdr3_aa: CASSIPDRGPGQPQHF
v_call: TRBV5-1; clone_size: once; cdr3_aa: CASSLAVGQREQYF
v_call: TRBV5-1; clone_size: -; cdr3_aa: CASSVRTGVLETQYF
v_call: TRBV5-6; clone_size: -; cdr3_aa: CASSPRGVLYNEQFF
v_call: TRBV30; clone_size: -; cdr3_aa: CAWNAQEVGEQFF
v_call: TRBV21-1; clone_size: few; cdr3_aa: CASSNGTGEEDSPLHF
v_call: TRBV7-6; clone_size: few; cdr3_aa: CASSIQETQYF
v_call: TRBV7-2; clone_size: -; cdr3_aa: CASSLVTDGNTEAFF
v_call: TRBV5-1; clone_size: -; cdr3_aa: CASAEAWGGGEAFF
v_call: TRBV10-2; clone_size: -; cdr3_aa: CASRGFPVAETQYF
v_call: TRBV18; clone_size: -; cdr3_aa: CASSPPAGGSSYNEQFF
v_call: TRBV9; clone_size: -; cdr3_aa: CASSVESSTASEQYF
v_call: TRBV5-1; clone_size: -; cdr3_aa: CASSARTSGGTETQYF
v_call: TRBV6-5; clone_size: -; cdr3_aa: CASSYSTGGREQYF
v_call: TRBV6-1; clone_size: -; cdr3_aa: CATSIGTVNQPQHF
v_call: TRBV10-3; clone_size: -; cdr3_aa: CAIADIANTGELFF
v_call: TRBV7-2; clone_size: -; cdr3_aa: CASSLSRQETQYF
v_call: TRBV6-1; clone_size: few; cdr3_aa: CASRRGPSTEAFF
v_call: TRBV28; clone_size: few; cdr3_aa: CASSFGQVGQPQHF
v_call: TRBV6-1; clone_size: -; cdr3_aa: CASRRQGADEQFF
v_call: TRBV30; clone_size: -; cdr3_aa: CAWSVRLGNEQFF
v_call: TRBV19; clone_size: once; cdr3_aa: CASSGALRAGANVLTF
v_call: TRBV18; clone_size: few; cdr3_aa: CASSPIGRQTNTEAFF
v_call: TRBV5-1; clone_size: -; cdr3_aa: CASRAQGADGPAFF
v_call: TRBV18; clone_size: once; cdr3_aa: CASSPLQGKISYEQYF
v_call: TRBV6-1; clone_size: -; cdr3_aa: CASSDMGLAAYEQYF
v_call: TRBV7-9; clone_size: -; cdr3_aa: CASSFEGSNQPQHF
v_call: TRBV10-1; clone_size: -; cdr3_aa: CASSESKAGGGDTQYF
v_call: TRBV7-9; clone_size: -; cdr3_aa: CASSEGQGGPLHF
v_call: TRBV7-2; clone_size: -; cdr3_aa: CASSLARTRTHEQFF
v_call: TRBV14; clone_size: -; cdr3_aa: CASSHSGLARSEQYF
v_call: TRBV30; clone_size: -; cdr3_aa: CAWTRRDRGAEAFF
v_call: TRBV5-6; clone_size: -; cdr3_aa: CASSLEAGGRRMTEAFF
v_call: TRBV14; clone_size: -; cdr3_aa: CASSQESGPEFF
v_call: TRBV9; clone_size: -; cdr3_aa: CASSVVPTGSPLHF
v_call: TRBV27; clone_size: once; cdr3_aa: CASSMTSGRAADTQYF
v_call: TRBV5-4; clone_size: -; cdr3_aa: CASSTGTGAFEQYF
v_call: TRBV12-5; clone_size: -; cdr3_aa: CASGRATGTYNYEQYF